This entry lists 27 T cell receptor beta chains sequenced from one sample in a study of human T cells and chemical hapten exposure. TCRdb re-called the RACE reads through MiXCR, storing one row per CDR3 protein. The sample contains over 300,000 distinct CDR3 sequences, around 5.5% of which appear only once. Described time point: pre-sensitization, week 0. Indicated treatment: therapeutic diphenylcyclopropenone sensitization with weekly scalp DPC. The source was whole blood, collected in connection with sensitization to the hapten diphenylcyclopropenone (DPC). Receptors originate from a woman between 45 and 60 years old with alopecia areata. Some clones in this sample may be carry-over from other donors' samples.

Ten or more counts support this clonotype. CDR3: CASSLGLAGVLDEQFF. CDR3 sequence (DNA): TGTGCCAGCAGCTTAGGACTAGCGGGGGTTCTCGATGAGCAGTTCTTC. The chain is built from TRBV11-3 and TRBJ2-1; 12 bases are a match to TRBD2. V shed 1 base, J shed 8 bases, and the junction held 6 bases outside the gene matches. The CDR3 is 16 residues long. CDR1 and CDR2 from the germline V gene are SGHNT and YENEEA.

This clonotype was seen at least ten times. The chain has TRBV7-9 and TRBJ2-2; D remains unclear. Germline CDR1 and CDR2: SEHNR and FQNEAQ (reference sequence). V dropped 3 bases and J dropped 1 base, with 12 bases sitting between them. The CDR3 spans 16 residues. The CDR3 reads CASSFPHLGNTGELFF. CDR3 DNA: TGTGCCAGCAGCTTCCCCCACCTGGGGAACACCGGGGAGCTGTTTTTT.

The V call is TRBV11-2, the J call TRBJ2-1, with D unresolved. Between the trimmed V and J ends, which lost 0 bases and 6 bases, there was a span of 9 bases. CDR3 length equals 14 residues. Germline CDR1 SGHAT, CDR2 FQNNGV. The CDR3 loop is CASSLDFSINEQFF. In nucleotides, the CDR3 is TGTGCCAGCAGCTTAGATTTTAGCATCAATGAGCAGTTCTTC.

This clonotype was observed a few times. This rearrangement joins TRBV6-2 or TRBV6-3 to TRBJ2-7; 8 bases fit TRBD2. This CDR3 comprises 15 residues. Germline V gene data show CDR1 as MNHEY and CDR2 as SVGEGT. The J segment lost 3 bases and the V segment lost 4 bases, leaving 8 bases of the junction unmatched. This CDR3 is CASSFRGLGDYEQYF. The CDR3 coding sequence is TGTGCCAGCAGTTTCCGGGGACTAGGGGACTACGAGCAGTACTTC.

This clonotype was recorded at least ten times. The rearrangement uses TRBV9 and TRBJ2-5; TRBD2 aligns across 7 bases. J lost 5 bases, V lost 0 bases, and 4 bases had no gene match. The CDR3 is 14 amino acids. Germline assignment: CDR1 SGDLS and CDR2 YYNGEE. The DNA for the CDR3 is TGTGCCAGCAGCGTAGCTAGCGGAGGGGAGACCCAGTACTTC. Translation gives CASSVASGGETQYF.

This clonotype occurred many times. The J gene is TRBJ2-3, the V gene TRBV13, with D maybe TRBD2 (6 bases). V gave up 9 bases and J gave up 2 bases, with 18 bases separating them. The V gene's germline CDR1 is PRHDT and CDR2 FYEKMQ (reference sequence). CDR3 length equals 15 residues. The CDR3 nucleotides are TGTGCCAGTATGGCGGGACGCTACCCCACAGATACGCAGTATTTT. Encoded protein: CASMAGRYPTDTQYF.

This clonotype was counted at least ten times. CDR3 sequence: CASSLEAAGADTQYF. Written as DNA, the CDR3 is TGCGCCAGCAGCTTGGAAGCAGCAGGAGCGGATACGCAGTATTTT. This rearrangement joins TRBV5-1 to TRBJ2-3, with no clear D. CDR3 length: 15 amino acids. Trimming removed 0 bases from V and 6 bases from J, with 14 bases in between. Germline V gene lookup returns CDR1 SGHRS and CDR2 YFSETQ.

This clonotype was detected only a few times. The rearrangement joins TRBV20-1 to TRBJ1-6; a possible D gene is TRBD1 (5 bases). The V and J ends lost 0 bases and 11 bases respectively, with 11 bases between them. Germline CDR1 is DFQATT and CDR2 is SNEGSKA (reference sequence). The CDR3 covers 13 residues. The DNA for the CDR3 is TGCAGTGCTAGAGATGCGGGGGGTACACCCCTCCACTTT. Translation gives CSARDAGGTPLHF.

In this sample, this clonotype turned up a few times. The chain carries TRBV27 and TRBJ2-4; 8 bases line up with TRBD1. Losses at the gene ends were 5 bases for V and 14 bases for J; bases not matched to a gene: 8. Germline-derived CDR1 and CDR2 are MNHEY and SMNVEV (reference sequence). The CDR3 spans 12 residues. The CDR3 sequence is CASSADRGLEYF. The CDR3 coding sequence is TGTGCCAGCAGTGCTGACAGGGGCCTCGAGTACTTC.

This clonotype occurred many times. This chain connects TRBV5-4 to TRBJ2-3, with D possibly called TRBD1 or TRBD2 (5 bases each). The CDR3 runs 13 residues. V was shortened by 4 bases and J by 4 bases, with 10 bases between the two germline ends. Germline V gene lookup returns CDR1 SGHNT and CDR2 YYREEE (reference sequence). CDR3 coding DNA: TGTGCCAGCAGCAGGGACGCCCCAGATACGCAGTATTTT. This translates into CASSRDAPDTQYF.

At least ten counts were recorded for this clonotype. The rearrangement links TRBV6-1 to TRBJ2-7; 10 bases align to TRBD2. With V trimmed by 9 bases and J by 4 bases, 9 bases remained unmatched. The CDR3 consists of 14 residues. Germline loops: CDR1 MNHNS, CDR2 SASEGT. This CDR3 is CASRLAGEKYEQYF. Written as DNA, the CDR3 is TGTGCCAGTCGGCTAGCGGGAGAAAAGTACGAGCAGTACTTC.

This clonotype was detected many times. CDR3 bases: TGCGCCAGCACCCCTAGGGGCAGGGCAGATACGCAGTATTTT. Translating it yields CASTPRGRADTQYF. The J gene is TRBJ2-3, the V gene TRBV10-2; tentative D call: TRBD1 (5 bases). Trimming pared 7 bases from V and 4 bases from J, leaving 15 bases between. The germline gives CDR1 WSHSY, CDR2 SAAADI. The CDR3 covers 14 residues.

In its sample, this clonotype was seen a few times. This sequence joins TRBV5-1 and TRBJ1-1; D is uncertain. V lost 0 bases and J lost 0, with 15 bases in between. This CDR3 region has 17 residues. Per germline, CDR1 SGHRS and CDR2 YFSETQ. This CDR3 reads CASSLVMRLLMNTEAFF. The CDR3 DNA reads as TGCGCCAGCAGCTTGGTTATGCGACTGCTAATGAACACTGAAGCTTTCTTT.

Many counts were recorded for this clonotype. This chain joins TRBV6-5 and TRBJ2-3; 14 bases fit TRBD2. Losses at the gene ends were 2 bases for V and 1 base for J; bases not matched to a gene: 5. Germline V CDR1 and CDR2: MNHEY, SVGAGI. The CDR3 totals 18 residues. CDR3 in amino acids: CASSYSGTSGGRTDTQYF. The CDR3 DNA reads TGTGCCAGCAGTTACAGTGGGACTAGCGGGGGCCGCACAGATACGCAGTATTTT.

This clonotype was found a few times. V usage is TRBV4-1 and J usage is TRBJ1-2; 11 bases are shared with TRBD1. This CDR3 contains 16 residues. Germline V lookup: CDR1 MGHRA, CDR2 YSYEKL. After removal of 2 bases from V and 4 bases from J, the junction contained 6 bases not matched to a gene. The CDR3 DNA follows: TGCGCCAGCAGCCAACCCCGGGACAGGGGGACCTATGGCTACACCTTC. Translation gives CASSQPRDRGTYGYTF.

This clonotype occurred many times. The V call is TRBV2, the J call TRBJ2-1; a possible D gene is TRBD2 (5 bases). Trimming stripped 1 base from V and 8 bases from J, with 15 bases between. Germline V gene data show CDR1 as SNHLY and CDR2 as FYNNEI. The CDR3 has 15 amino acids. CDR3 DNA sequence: TGTGCCAGCAGTGAAGGGTTCGGGGTAGCCGATGAGCAGTTCTTC. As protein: CASSEGFGVADEQFF. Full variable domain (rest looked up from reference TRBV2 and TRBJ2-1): EPEVTQTPSHQVTQMGQEVILRCVPISNHLYFYWYRQILGQKVEFLVSFYNNEISEKSEIFDDQFSVERPDGSNFTLKIRSTKLEDSAMYFCASSEGFGVADEQFFGPGTRLTVL.

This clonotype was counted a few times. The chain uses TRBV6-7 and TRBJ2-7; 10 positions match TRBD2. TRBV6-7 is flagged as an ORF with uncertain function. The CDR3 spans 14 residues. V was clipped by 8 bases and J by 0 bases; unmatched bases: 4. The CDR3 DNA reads TGTGCCAGCGGCCCTAGCGGGAGCTCCTACGAGCAGTACTTC. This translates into CASGPSGSSYEQYF.

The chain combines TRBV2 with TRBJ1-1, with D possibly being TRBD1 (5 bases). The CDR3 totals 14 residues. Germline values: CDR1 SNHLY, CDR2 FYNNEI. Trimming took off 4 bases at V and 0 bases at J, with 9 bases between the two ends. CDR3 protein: CASSGGSMNTEAFF. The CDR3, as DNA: TGTGCCAGCAGTGGGGGCAGTATGAACACTGAAGCTTTCTTT.

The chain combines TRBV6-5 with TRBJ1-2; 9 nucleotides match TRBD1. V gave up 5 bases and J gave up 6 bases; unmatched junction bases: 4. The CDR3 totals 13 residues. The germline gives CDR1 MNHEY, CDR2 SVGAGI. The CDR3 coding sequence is TGTGCCAGCAGTCGGGACAGGGCCCATGGCTACACCTTC. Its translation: CASSRDRAHGYTF.

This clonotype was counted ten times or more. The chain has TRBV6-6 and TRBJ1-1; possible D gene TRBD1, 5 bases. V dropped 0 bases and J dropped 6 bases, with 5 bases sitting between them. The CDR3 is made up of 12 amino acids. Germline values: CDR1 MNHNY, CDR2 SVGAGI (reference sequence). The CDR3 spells CASSYSGPEAFF. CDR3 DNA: TGTGCCAGCAGTTACTCGGGGCCTGAAGCTTTCTTT.

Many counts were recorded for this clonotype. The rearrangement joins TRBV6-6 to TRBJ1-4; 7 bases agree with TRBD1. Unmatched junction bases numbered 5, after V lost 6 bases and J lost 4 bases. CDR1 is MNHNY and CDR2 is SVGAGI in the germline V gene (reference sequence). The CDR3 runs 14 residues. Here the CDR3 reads CASRVGQLNEKLFF. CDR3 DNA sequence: TGTGCCAGCAGGGTGGGACAGCTTAATGAAAAACTGTTTTTT.

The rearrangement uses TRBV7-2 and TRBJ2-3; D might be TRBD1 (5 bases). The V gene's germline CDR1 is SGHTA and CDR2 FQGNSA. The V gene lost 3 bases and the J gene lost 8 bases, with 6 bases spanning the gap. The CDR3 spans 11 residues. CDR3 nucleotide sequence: TGTGCCAGCAGCTTTAGGGGTACGCAGTATTTT. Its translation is CASSFRGTQYF.

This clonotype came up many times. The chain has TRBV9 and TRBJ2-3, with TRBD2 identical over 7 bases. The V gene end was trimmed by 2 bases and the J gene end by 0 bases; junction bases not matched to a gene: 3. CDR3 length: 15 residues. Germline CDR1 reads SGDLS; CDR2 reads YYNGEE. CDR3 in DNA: TGTGCCAGCAGCGTCCTAGCGGCTAGCACAGATACGCAGTATTTT. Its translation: CASSVLAASTDTQYF.

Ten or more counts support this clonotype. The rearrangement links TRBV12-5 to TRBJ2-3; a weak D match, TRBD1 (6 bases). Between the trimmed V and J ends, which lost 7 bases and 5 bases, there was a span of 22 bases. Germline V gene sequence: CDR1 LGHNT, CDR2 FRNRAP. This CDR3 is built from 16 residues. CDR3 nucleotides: TGTGCTAGTGCTCGAGGACAGACTTCTACACGAGATACGCAGTATTTT. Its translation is CASARGQTSTRDTQYF.

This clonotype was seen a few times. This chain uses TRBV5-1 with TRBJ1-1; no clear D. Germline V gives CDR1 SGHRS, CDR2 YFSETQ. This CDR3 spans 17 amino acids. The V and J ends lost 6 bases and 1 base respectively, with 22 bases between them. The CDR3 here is CASNGSRLKNRNTEAFF. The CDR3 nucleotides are TGCGCCAGCAACGGAAGCCGGCTAAAAAATAGGAACACTGAAGCTTTCTTT.

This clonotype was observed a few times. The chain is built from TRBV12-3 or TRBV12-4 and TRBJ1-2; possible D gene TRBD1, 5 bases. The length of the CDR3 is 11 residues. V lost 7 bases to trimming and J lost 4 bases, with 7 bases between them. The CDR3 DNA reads TGTGCCAGCACCGGGGCCTATGGCTACACCTTC. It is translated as CASTGAYGYTF.

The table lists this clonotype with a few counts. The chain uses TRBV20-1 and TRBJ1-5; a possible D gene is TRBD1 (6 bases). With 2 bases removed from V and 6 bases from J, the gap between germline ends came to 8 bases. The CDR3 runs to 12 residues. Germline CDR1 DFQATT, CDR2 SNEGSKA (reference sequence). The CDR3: CSARQGFQPQHF. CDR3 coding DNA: TGCAGTGCTAGACAGGGGTTTCAGCCCCAGCATTTT.